This T cell receptor (beta chain) was identified during a study of cytomegalovirus exposure and HLA in healthy donors. This CDR3 contains 13 residues. CDR1 and CDR2 from the germline V gene are SGDLS and YYNGEE. V shed 2 bases and J shed 0 bases, with 6 bases lying between them. The PCR ran on 60 Vbeta and 13 Jbeta primers. Sequencing was performed with immunoSEQ multiplex PCR; in TCRdb, only in-frame clones are kept and a portion is missing. This table holds roughly 150,000 clones, roughly 72% found once. The chain uses TRBV9 and TRBJ2-7; TRBD1 might be the D (5 bases). Sequencing was performed on PBMCs. The sequence derives from a man aged 40-50 years in good health and CMV-seronegative. The CDR3 nucleotides are TGTGCCAGCAGCGTTGACAGCTCCTACGAGCAGTACTTC. This sequence encodes CASSVDSSYEQYF.